The 22 T cell receptor beta chains listed next were all sequenced from one sample in a study of T cell changes during pregnancy in multiple sclerosis. Generated by immunoSEQ multiplex PCR, the TCRdb table keeps only in-frame clones and is missing some. The sample shows around 79,000 clones, around nine tenths of them seen only once. The material was CD4+ T cells from peripheral blood mononuclear cells, obtained in the second trimester of pregnancy. The receptors here all came from a female donor with multiple sclerosis, enrolled in a pregnancy study.

This clone was detected once. The chain carries TRBV29-1 and TRBJ1-2; D perhaps matches TRBD1 (5 bases). Trimming shortened V by 4 bases and J by 8 bases, and 14 bases separated the two germline ends. This CDR3 is 12 amino acids long. CDR1 and CDR2 (germline): SQVTM, ANQGSEA. This CDR3 is CSVGGGTDGYTF. The CDR3 coding sequence is TGCAGCGTTGGTGGAGGGACCGACGGCTACACCTTC.

This chain connects TRBV11-2 to TRBJ2-5; TRBD1 aligns across 8 bases. CDR1 and CDR2 from the germline V gene are SGHAT and FQNNGV. The CDR3 runs to 14 residues. J gave up 5 bases and V 2 bases, and 4 bases lay outside the gene matches. The CDR3 DNA follows: TGTGCCAGCAGCTTACAGGGGGCTTGGGAGACCCAGTACTTC. Encoded protein: CASSLQGAWETQYF.

The V call is TRBV6-5, the J call TRBJ2-7; 8 bases fit TRBD2. The length of the CDR3 is 15 residues. The junction had 11 bases not matched to a gene; V was cut back by 7 bases and J by 3 bases. CDR1 and CDR2 (germline): MNHEY, SVGAGI. The CDR3 loop is CASTPIAGLGYEQYF. The DNA for the CDR3 is TGTGCCAGCACCCCGATAGCGGGATTGGGCTACGAGCAGTACTTC.

The gene calls are TRBV7-9 and TRBJ1-1, with D perhaps TRBD1 (5 bases). This CDR3 has 16 amino acids. V gave up 5 bases and J gave up 2 bases, with 18 bases separating them. Per germline, CDR1 SEHNR and CDR2 FQNEAQ (reference sequence). The CDR3 DNA is TGTGCCAGCAGCCCCCGCGTTGGGCAGGGTAACACTGAAGCTTTCTTT. This encodes CASSPRVGQGNTEAFF.

The chain is built from TRBV5-1 and TRBJ2-2; 10 bases match TRBD2. The length of the CDR3 is 20 residues. Germline V gives CDR1 SGHRS, CDR2 YFSETQ. Losses at the gene ends were 1 base for V and 1 base for J; bases not matched to a gene: 13. The CDR3 region has the DNA TGCGCCAGCAGCTTGATTGTTATGGCTAGCGGGGGCGTGAACACCGGGGAGCTGTTTTTT. As protein: CASSLIVMASGGVNTGELFF. Looking up the rest from reference TRBV5-1 and TRBJ2-2 gives the full variable domain: KAGVTQTPRYLIKTRGQQVTLSCSPISGHRSVSWYQQTPGQGLQFLFEYFSETQRNKGNFPGRFSGRQFSNSRSEMNVSTLELGDSALYLCASSLIVMASGGVNTGELFFGEGSRLTVL.

About this clone: Relative to the germline gene, one junction end is altered; a read error may explain this. The chain is built from TRBV7-7 and TRBJ2-5, with D unresolved. The CDR3 extends over 13 amino acids. Germline V gene data show CDR1 as SSHAT and CDR2 as FNYEAQ (reference sequence). Here the CDR3 DNA reads TGTGCTAGCAGCCTCTTGATGGCAGAGACCCAGTACTTC. Amino acid sequence: CASSLLMAETQYF.

The chain employs TRBV30 and TRBJ1-3, with D possibly matching TRBD1 (5 bases). V shed 7 bases and J shed 0 bases, with 16 bases lying between them. Looked up from germline, CDR1 is GTSNPN and CDR2 is SVGIG (reference sequence). The CDR3 extends over 15 amino acids. Here the CDR3 DNA reads TGTGCCTCCCATATCAGGGTGGGCTCTGGAAACACCATATATTTT. It specifies CASHIRVGSGNTIYF.

There are many counts of this clone. The V gene is TRBV2, the J gene TRBJ1-1; no firm D call. CDR1 and CDR2 (germline): SNHLY, FYNNEI. The CDR3 length is 11 residues. V lost 3 bases to trimming and J lost 5 bases, with 4 bases between them. CDR3 region: CASSDYTEAFF. CDR3 coding DNA: TGTGCCAGCAGTGATTATACTGAAGCTTTCTTT.

This clone was recorded a few times. The genes are TRBV19 and TRBJ1-3, with D possibly TRBD1 on 5 matching bases. Looked up from germline, CDR1 is LNHDA and CDR2 is SQIVND (reference sequence). The CDR3 length is 14 residues. With 10 bases removed from V and 6 bases from J, the gap between germline ends came to 19 bases. In DNA, the CDR3 is TGTGCCACCCCGTGGGGGGTAGGGGAAAACACCATATATTTT. This codes for CATPWGVGENTIYF.

This clone was found once. The chain employs TRBV5-4 and TRBJ2-7; D may be TRBD2 (5 bases). CDR3 length equals 14 residues. Trimming took off 4 bases at V and 6 bases at J, with 17 bases between the two ends. Germline-derived CDR1 and CDR2 are SGHNT and YYREEE (reference sequence). The CDR3 sequence is CASSPEALLAEQYF. The CDR3 coding sequence is TGTGCCAGCAGCCCGGAGGCCCTTTTAGCCGAGCAGTACTTC.

This clone was found once. This chain links TRBV18 with TRBJ2-1, with 8 bases lining up with TRBD1. Germline CDR1 reads KGHSH; CDR2 reads LQKENI. CDR3 length equals 17 residues. After removal of 2 bases from V and 5 bases from J, the junction contained 11 bases not matched to a gene. Here the CDR3 reads CASSPRSGGALNNEQFF. The CDR3 DNA sequence: TGTGCCAGCTCACCAAGGTCAGGGGGCGCCCTAAACAATGAGCAGTTCTTC. The full variable domain, rest sourced from reference TRBV18 and TRBJ2-1, is NAGVMQNPRHLVRRRGQEARLRCSPMKGHSHVYWYRQLPEEGLKFMVYLQKENIIDESGMPKERFSAEFPKEGPSILRIQQVVRGDSAAYFCASSPRSGGALNNEQFFGPGTRLTVL.

CDR3 sequence reads: CASSHPKGAYTGELFF. In DNA form, the CDR3 reads TGCGCCAGCAGCCATCCTAAGGGGGCTTACACCGGGGAGCTGTTTTTT. The chain is built from TRBV4-1 and TRBJ2-2; TRBD1 aligns across 7 bases. V was pared by 3 bases and J by 3 bases, with 7 bases of the junction left unmatched. The germline V gene has CDR1 MGHRA and CDR2 YSYEKL. The CDR3 runs 16 residues.

V usage is TRBV18 and J usage is TRBJ2-5; 10 nucleotides line up with TRBD1. After removal of 4 bases from V and 4 bases from J, the junction contained 9 bases not matched to a gene. Looked up from germline, CDR1 is KGHSH and CDR2 is LQKENI. This CDR3 has 16 residues. The chain's CDR3 is CASSQPGQGFRETQYF. CDR3 nucleotide sequence: TGTGCCAGCTCACAACCGGGACAGGGGTTCCGAGAGACCCAGTACTTC.

This chain uses TRBV5-1 with TRBJ2-3; tentatively, D is TRBD1 (5 bases). Trimming took 5 bases from V and 2 from J, leaving 12 bases between them. The CDR3 covers 14 residues. Germline V gene data show CDR1 as SGHRS and CDR2 as YFSETQ. The CDR3 coding sequence is TGCGCCAGCAGGACCGACAGTCACACAGATACGCAGTATTTT. It encodes CASRTDSHTDTQYF. The variable domain in full, completed from reference TRBV5-1 and TRBJ2-3, reads KAGVTQTPRYLIKTRGQQVTLSCSPISGHRSVSWYQQTPGQGLQFLFEYFSETQRNKGNFPGRFSGRQFSNSRSEMNVSTLELGDSALYLCASRTDSHTDTQYFGPGTRLTVL.

The chain couples TRBV10-3 to TRBJ2-3, with 8 positions matching TRBD2. The V segment lost 5 bases and the J segment 0 bases; nucleotides outside the gene matches: 4. CDR1 ENHRY and CDR2 SYGVKD come from the germline V gene. This CDR3 is 15 amino acids long. The CDR3 region has the DNA TGTGCCATCAGTAGCGGGGGTCCTAGCACAGATACGCAGTATTTT. Amino acid sequence: CAISSGGPSTDTQYF.

This chain uses TRBV29-1 with TRBJ1-1, with 10 bases aligning to TRBD1. From germline, CDR1 is SQVTM and CDR2 ANQGSEA. After removal of 7 bases from V and 1 base from J, the junction contained 3 bases not matched to a gene. The CDR3 runs to 13 residues. Here the CDR3 reads CSARQGANTEAFF. CDR3 DNA: TGCAGCGCTAGACAGGGGGCGAACACTGAAGCTTTCTTT.

A single count supports this clone. The chain uses TRBV2 and TRBJ1-5; D remains ambiguous. CDR3 size: 13 residues. The V gene's germline CDR1 is SNHLY and CDR2 FYNNEI. The V gene lost 6 bases and the J gene lost 0 bases, with 6 bases spanning the gap. The CDR3 loop reads CASSVYSNQPQHF. The DNA of the CDR3 is TGTGCCAGCAGCGTATATAGCAATCAGCCCCAGCATTTT.

This chain connects TRBV21-1 to TRBJ2-2; the table calls TRBD1, which could not be checked here. TRBV21-1 is shown as a pseudogene. CDR3 size: 15 residues. In DNA, the CDR3 is TGTGCCAGCAGCTGGGGGACAGGGCCCACCGGGGAGCTGTTTTTT. The encoded protein is CASSWGTGPTGELFF.

The chain links TRBV7-2 to TRBJ1-1; weak D call: TRBD1 (5 bases). The length of the CDR3 is 12 residues. The germline CDR1 and CDR2 sequences are SGHTA and FQGNSA. The germline V and J ends were trimmed by 6 bases and 10 bases, with 15 bases remaining between them. In DNA form, the CDR3 reads TGTGCCAGCAGTTTAAGGGGTGCAGGAGCTTTCTTT. It translates to CASSLRGAGAFF. Full variable domain (missing parts from reference TRBV7-2 and TRBJ1-1): GAGVSQSPSNKVTEKGKDVELRCDPISGHTALYWYRQSLGQGLEFLIYFQGNSAPDKSGLPSDRFSAERTGGSVSTLTIQRTQQEDSAVYLCASSLRGAGAFFGQGTRLTVV.

This clone has only one observation. The chain is built from TRBV6-1 and TRBJ1-4, with TRBD1 matching over 7 bases. CDR1 MNHNS and CDR2 SASEGT come from the germline V gene. The V segment lost 5 bases and the J segment 4 bases; nucleotides outside the gene matches: 7. CDR3 length: 15 amino acids. The CDR3 nucleotides read TGTGCCAGCAGTCCACCACAGGGGCTTAATGAAAAACTGTTTTTT. Amino acid sequence: CASSPPQGLNEKLFF.

The V call is TRBV7-2, the J call TRBJ2-1, with 9 positions matching TRBD1. After removal of 5 bases from V and 9 bases from J, the junction contained 5 bases not matched to a gene. Germline CDR1 and CDR2: SGHTA and FQGNSA. This CDR3 is built from 13 residues. The CDR3 sequence is CASSADRGFEQFF. The CDR3 region has the DNA TGTGCCAGCAGCGCAGACAGGGGGTTTGAGCAGTTCTTC.

The V call is TRBV30, the J call TRBJ1-2; no definite D call. V was pared by 0 bases and J by 5 bases, with 13 bases between. Germline V gene lookup returns CDR1 GTSNPN and CDR2 SVGIG (reference sequence). The length of the CDR3 is 14 residues. CDR3 region: CAWSVEGAAYGYTF. The CDR3 DNA is TGTGCCTGGAGTGTAGAGGGAGCAGCGTATGGCTACACCTTC.